This entry lists 30 T cell receptor beta chains sequenced from one sample in a study of response to subunit inactivated influenza vaccine. TCRdb ran MiXCR on the RT-PCR reads and lists one entry per CDR3 protein. This table has roughly 630,000 distinct CDR3 sequences, 14% appearing once. Source: PBMCs from blood, taken approximately 15 days before vaccination. These receptor sequences come from a man aged 45-60 years who received an inactivated influenza vaccine.

There are a few counts of this clonotype. The chain carries TRBV27 and TRBJ2-7; perhaps TRBD1 as D (6 bases). Deletions cut 0 bases from V and 3 bases from J, with 12 bases between. CDR1 is MNHEY, CDR2 SMNVEV, per germline (reference sequence). The length of the CDR3 is 15 residues. In DNA form, the CDR3 reads TGTGCCAGCAGTTTATCGACGGACAGTAACTACGAGCAGTACTTC. Its translation is CASSLSTDSNYEQYF.

A few counts support this clonotype. The rearrangement joins TRBV12-3 or TRBV12-4 to TRBJ2-3; TRBD2 matches 9 bases. Trimming cost V 5 bases and J 3 bases; bases outside gene matches: 12. The CDR3 totals 17 residues. CDR3 sequence reads: CASSLVPPGLATDTQYF. The CDR3 DNA sequence: TGTGCCAGCAGTCTCGTCCCCCCGGGACTAGCAACAGATACGCAGTATTTT.

J is TRBJ1-4 and V is TRBV12-3 or TRBV12-4; D unclear. The CDR3 loop spans 15 amino acids. V dropped 3 bases and J dropped 8 bases, with 16 bases sitting between them. Here the CDR3 reads CASSLADTSGEKLFF. The CDR3 DNA sequence: TGTGCCAGCAGTTTGGCAGACACAAGTGGGGAAAAACTGTTTTTT.

This clonotype was seen repeatedly, ten times or more. This sequence joins TRBV5-1 and TRBJ2-3; D is ambiguous. Germline V gene sequence: CDR1 SGHRS, CDR2 YFSETQ. This CDR3 spans 14 amino acids. Trimming took 5 bases from V and 0 from J, leaving 10 bases between them. The CDR3 region has the DNA TGCGCCAGCAGAACTCAGACTAGCACAGATACGCAGTATTTT. It translates to CASRTQTSTDTQYF.

V gene TRBV4-2 combines with J gene TRBJ2-5, with D hard to call. Per the germline V gene, CDR1 is LGHNA and CDR2 is YNFKEQ. The CDR3 has 15 amino acids. With 0 bases removed from V and 3 bases from J, the gap between germline ends came to 11 bases. As DNA, the CDR3 is TGTGCCAGCAGCCAAGACGCTGGCGGAAAAGAGACCCAGTACTTC. It translates to CASSQDAGGKETQYF.

Details on this clonotype: A much larger clone differs by one base, so this may be a read error. Here the CDR3 omits its conserved ending phenylalanine or tryptophan, so a read error is the likely source. This chain links TRBV12-3 or TRBV12-4 with TRBJ2-3; D uncertain. The CDR3 is made up of 14 amino acids. The germline V and J ends were trimmed by 3 bases and 0 bases, with 7 bases remaining between them. CDR3 bases: TGTGCCAGCAGTTTTCGCGTCAGCACAGATACGCAGTATTTA. Its translation: CASSFRVSTDTQYL.

This clonotype was seen just once. A clone one base away is much larger, so this may be a read error. The chain recombines TRBV11-2 with TRBJ2-7; TRBD1 matches 8 bases. The CDR3 runs to 14 residues. In germline, CDR1 is SGHAT, CDR2 FQNNGV. The junction had 4 bases not matched to a gene; V was cut back by 2 bases and J by 4 bases. The CDR3 region has the DNA TGTGCCAGCAGCTTAAGGACAGGGAGGTACGAGCAGTACTTC. As protein: CASSLRTGRYEQYF.

The chain recombines TRBV3-1 with TRBJ2-2; D is unclear. Germline V lookup: CDR1 LGHDT, CDR2 YNNKEL (reference sequence). V was cut by 4 bases and J by 4 bases, with 7 bases left in between. The CDR3 extends over 13 amino acids. In nucleotides, the CDR3 is TGTGCCAGCAGCCGGGCTGGCACCGGGGAGCTGTTTTTT. It specifies CASSRAGTGELFF.

In its sample, this clonotype was seen a few times. V and J are TRBV30 and TRBJ1-4; maybe TRBD1 (6 bases). Germline loops: CDR1 GTSNPN, CDR2 SVGIG (reference sequence). Trimming shortened V by 0 bases and J by 7 bases, and 12 bases separated the two germline ends. The CDR3 loop spans 14 amino acids. The CDR3: CAWSVGGGVEKLFF. The CDR3 region has the DNA TGTGCCTGGAGTGTGGGAGGGGGAGTTGAAAAACTGTTTTTT. Together with reference TRBV30 and TRBJ1-4, the CDR3 gives the full variable domain: SQTIHQWPATLVQPVGSPLSLECTVEGTSNPNLYWYRQAAGRGLQLLFYSVGIGQISSEVPQNLSASRPQDRQFILSSKKLLLSDSGFYLCAWSVGGGVEKLFFGSGTQLSVL.

This chain links TRBV20-1 with TRBJ2-2, with D tentatively TRBD2 (6 bases). The V gene lost 6 bases and the J gene lost 6 bases, with 17 bases spanning the gap. Germline CDR1 reads DFQATT; CDR2 reads SNEGSKA (reference sequence). The CDR3 is made up of 14 amino acids. CDR3 residues: CSATREFGSGELFF. The CDR3 coding sequence is TGCAGTGCCACACGGGAGTTTGGCTCCGGGGAGCTGTTTTTT.

Ten or more counts support this clonotype. This chain connects TRBV29-1 to TRBJ2-2; D not resolved. Trimming removed 5 bases from V and 7 bases from J, with 14 bases in between. CDR1 SQVTM and CDR2 ANQGSEA come from the germline V gene. The CDR3 is 13 amino acids. CDR3 region: CSVTVILDGELFF. The CDR3 nucleotides are TGCAGCGTTACAGTCATCTTGGACGGGGAGCTGTTTTTT.

This chain links TRBV5-1 with TRBJ1-2; D is unresolved. Germline assignment: CDR1 SGHRS and CDR2 YFSETQ. This CDR3 has 12 residues. Trimming left V 4 bases short and J 4 bases short, with 8 bases between. The chain's CDR3 is CASSREGYGYTF. The CDR3 DNA follows: TGCGCCAGCAGCCGGGAAGGCTATGGCTACACCTTC.

V and J are TRBV20-1 and TRBJ2-3; D might be TRBD2 (5 bases). With 1 base removed from V and 3 bases from J, the gap between germline ends came to 14 bases. This CDR3 is 15 amino acids long. The germline gives CDR1 DFQATT, CDR2 SNEGSKA (reference sequence). CDR3 bases: TGCAGTGCTAGAGCACAGCTCCGAGGGACAGATACGCAGTATTTT. Its translation: CSARAQLRGTDTQYF.

The J gene is TRBJ2-3, the V gene TRBV4-3; D perhaps matches TRBD2 (5 bases). The V gene lost 1 base and the J gene lost 3 bases, with 11 bases spanning the gap. CDR3 length equals 15 residues. The germline V gene encodes CDR1 LGHNA and CDR2 YSLEER. The CDR3 DNA is TGCGCCAGCAGCCAAGGCCAGAGGGTTACAGATACGCAGTATTTT. The encoded protein is CASSQGQRVTDTQYF.

This clonotype turned up a few times. The V gene is TRBV20-1, the J gene TRBJ1-1; D not certain. Looked up from germline, CDR1 is DFQATT and CDR2 is SNEGSKA (reference sequence). The CDR3 covers 14 residues. V lost 5 bases to trimming and J lost 1 base, with 14 bases between them. The CDR3 is CSAVMGSKNTEAFF. CDR3 bases: TGCAGTGCTGTAATGGGGTCTAAGAACACTGAAGCTTTCTTT.

This clonotype was counted a few times. V and J are TRBV5-1 and TRBJ2-1, with TRBD2 matching over 9 bases. Germline CDR1 SGHRS, CDR2 YFSETQ. The junction had 5 bases not matched to a gene; V was cut back by 0 bases and J by 10 bases. This CDR3 has 14 residues. CDR3 protein: CASSLGIAGEEQFF. The CDR3 DNA follows: TGCGCCAGCAGCTTGGGGATAGCGGGGGAGGAGCAGTTCTTC. Based on the CDR3 plus reference TRBV5-1 and TRBJ2-1, the full variable domain is KAGVTQTPRYLIKTRGQQVTLSCSPISGHRSVSWYQQTPGQGLQFLFEYFSETQRNKGNFPGRFSGRQFSNSRSEMNVSTLELGDSALYLCASSLGIAGEEQFFGPGTRLTVL.

V usage is TRBV4-2 and J usage is TRBJ1-2; D not certain. The ends were cut back, 3 bases at V and 7 bases at J, with 9 bases in the middle. From germline, CDR1 is LGHNA and CDR2 YNFKEQ. The CDR3 is 12 amino acids. CDR3 residues: CASSQGEVGYTF. The CDR3 DNA follows: TGTGCCAGCAGCCAGGGTGAGGTTGGCTACACCTTC.

This clonotype turned up a few times. This chain uses TRBV20-1 with TRBJ2-2; 7 bases align to TRBD1. Looked up from germline, CDR1 is DFQATT and CDR2 is SNEGSKA (reference sequence). Trimming cost V 4 bases and J 2 bases; bases outside gene matches: 4. This CDR3 is 14 amino acids long. In nucleotides, the CDR3 is TGCAGTGCTACGGGACAGTTTAACACCGGGGAGCTGTTTTTT. Its translation: CSATGQFNTGELFF.

V usage is TRBV7-2 and J usage is TRBJ2-3, with a weak D call TRBD1 (5 bases). Looked up from germline, CDR1 is SGHTA and CDR2 is FQGNSA. This CDR3 is built from 17 residues. V was pared by 3 bases and J by 2 bases, with 18 bases between. In nucleotides, the CDR3 is TGTGCCAGCAGCTTCAGGGCGGCAGGTGGATCCACAGATACGCAGTATTTT. Translation: CASSFRAAGGSTDTQYF.

This clonotype came up a few times. The chain is built from TRBV29-1 and TRBJ2-2, with 9 nucleotides matching TRBD1. Germline CDR1 is SQVTM and CDR2 is ANQGSEA. V gave up 0 bases and J gave up 2 bases; unmatched junction bases: 4. The CDR3 consists of 16 residues. CDR3 nucleotides: TGCAGCGTTGAAGAAAAGGACAGGGGCAACACCGGGGAGCTGTTTTTT. Translated, it gives CSVEEKDRGNTGELFF.

The sample holds many counts of this clonotype. The gene calls are TRBV5-1 and TRBJ2-2, with D maybe TRBD1 (6 bases). The CDR3 runs to 13 residues. Germline lookup yields CDR1 SGHRS and CDR2 YFSETQ. Trimming stripped 4 bases from V and 6 bases from J, with 10 bases between. DNA for the CDR3: TGCGCCAGCAGCCTACAGGGACCCGGGGAGCTGTTTTTT. Residues: CASSLQGPGELFF. The full variable domain, in which reference TRBV5-1 and TRBJ2-2 provide the parts outside the CDR3, is KAGVTQTPRYLIKTRGQQVTLSCSPISGHRSVSWYQQTPGQGLQFLFEYFSETQRNKGNFPGRFSGRQFSNSRSEMNVSTLELGDSALYLCASSLQGPGELFFGEGSRLTVL.

The chain links TRBV6-5 to TRBJ1-1; D remains ambiguous. CDR3 length equals 15 residues. Trimming pared 1 base from V and 0 bases from J, leaving 9 bases between. Germline CDR1 reads MNHEY; CDR2 reads SVGAGI. CDR3 residues: CASSYFRTMNTEAFF. DNA of the CDR3: TGTGCCAGCAGTTACTTCAGGACTATGAACACTGAAGCTTTCTTT.

The chain joins TRBV7-2 to TRBJ1-1, with D possibly matching TRBD1 (6 bases). Germline V gene sequence: CDR1 SGHTA, CDR2 FQGNSA. The CDR3 is made up of 13 amino acids. V lost 5 bases and J lost 11, with 18 bases in between. The CDR3 spells CASSPTGRVGAFF. CDR3 nucleotides: TGTGCCAGCAGCCCAACAGGGCGGGTCGGGGCTTTCTTT.

The rearrangement joins TRBV12-3 or TRBV12-4 to TRBJ2-3; 8 nucleotides align to TRBD2. With V trimmed by 3 bases and J by 6 bases, 8 bases remained unmatched. This CDR3 has 15 amino acids. The CDR3 DNA reads TGTGCCAGCAGTTTTATCGGGGGGGCGCCGGATACGCAGTATTTT. Amino acid sequence: CASSFIGGAPDTQYF.

The rearrangement links TRBV7-6 to TRBJ1-3, with 8 bases fitting TRBD1. The germline V gene encodes CDR1 SGHVS and CDR2 FNYEAQ. The CDR3 has 15 amino acids. V was pared by 1 base and J by 3 bases, with 2 bases of the junction left unmatched. The CDR3 protein is CASSLDRGIGNTIYF. The CDR3 DNA reads as TGTGCCAGCAGCTTAGACAGGGGGATTGGAAACACCATATATTTT. Together with reference TRBV7-6 and TRBJ1-3, the CDR3 gives the full variable domain: GAGVSQSPRYKVTKRGQDVALRCDPISGHVSLYWYRQALGQGPEFLTYFNYEAQQDKSGLPNDRFSAERPEGSISTLTIQRTEQRDSAMYRCASSLDRGIGNTIYFGEGSWLTVV.

This clonotype has a handful of counts. The genes are TRBV6-2 or TRBV6-3 and TRBJ2-7; 7 nucleotides line up with TRBD2. There are 15 residues in the CDR3. After removal of 7 bases from V and 6 bases from J, the junction contained 15 bases not matched to a gene. In germline, CDR1 is MNHEY, CDR2 SVGEGT. In DNA, the CDR3 is TGTGCCAGCACCCCCTTGGGGGAGGGCCTCGGCGAGCAGTACTTC. Protein product: CASTPLGEGLGEQYF.

The sample holds many counts of this clonotype. The chain combines TRBV7-6 with TRBJ1-1, with D perhaps TRBD1 (5 bases). The ends were cut back, 5 bases at V and 1 base at J, with 11 bases in the middle. This CDR3 comprises 14 residues. The germline V gene has CDR1 SGHVS and CDR2 FNYEAQ. This chain's CDR3 is CASSRGPANTEAFF. The DNA for the CDR3 is TGTGCCAGCAGCAGGGGTCCGGCGAACACTGAAGCTTTCTTT. The variable domain in full, completed from reference TRBV7-6 and TRBJ1-1, reads GAGVSQSPRYKVTKRGQDVALRCDPISGHVSLYWYRQALGQGPEFLTYFNYEAQQDKSGLPNDRFSAERPEGSISTLTIQRTEQRDSAMYRCASSRGPANTEAFFGQGTRLTVV.

CDR3 DNA sequence: TGTGCCACGACTCAATTAGGGGCGAACACTGAAGCTTTCTTT. Translated: CATTQLGANTEAFF. The chain uses TRBV2 and TRBJ1-1; D possibly corresponds to TRBD1 (5 bases). The CDR3 has 14 amino acids. The V end lost 10 bases, the J end lost 1 base, and 16 bases lay between the germline ends. The germline V gene encodes CDR1 SNHLY and CDR2 FYNNEI.

This chain links TRBV6-2 or TRBV6-3 with TRBJ2-1; D call uncertain. The V gene lost 7 bases and the J gene lost 4 bases, with 23 bases spanning the gap. The CDR3 spans 17 residues. Germline V CDR1 and CDR2: MNHEY, SVGEGT. The CDR3 coding sequence is TGTGCCAGCATCTCGGCAGCCTACTCACCGCCTTACAATGAGCAGTTCTTC. This gives the protein CASISAAYSPPYNEQFF.

This clonotype appeared a few times. V and J are TRBV14 and TRBJ2-1, with 8 bases fitting TRBD1. The CDR3 extends over 15 amino acids. CDR1 and CDR2 (germline): SGHDN, FVKESK. Germline trimming cut 7 bases from V and 3 bases from J; bases unmatched to any gene: 8. CDR3 in amino acids: CASTISGTGYNEQFF. The CDR3 DNA sequence: TGTGCCAGCACCATCTCGGGGACAGGCTACAATGAGCAGTTCTTC. The full variable domain, rest sourced from reference TRBV14 and TRBJ2-1, is EAGVTQFPSHSVIEKGQTVTLRCDPISGHDNLYWYRRVMGKEIKFLLHFVKESKQDESGMPNNRFLAERTGGTYSTLKVQPAELEDSGVYFCASTISGTGYNEQFFGPGTRLTVL.